This T cell receptor (beta chain) is from a study of CD8 T cells in Susac syndrome. The germline V gene encodes CDR1 LGHDT and CDR2 YNNKEL (reference sequence). Trimming pared 4 bases from V and 6 bases from J, leaving 14 bases between. This CDR3 comprises 14 residues. Reverse transcription of 0.5 to 1 ug RNA was performed with random hexamers. An immunoSEQ multiplex PCR amplified TCR beta CDR3 over 54 Vbeta and 13 Jbeta. TCRdb used MiXCR to reprocess the immunoSEQ multiplex PCR reads, holding one entry per CDR3 protein. In the table there are about 430,000 distinct CDR3 sequences, 85% to 90% of which are singletons.

The receptor was isolated from a human donor with multiple sclerosis. The sequencing sample was made of CD8+ T cells from PBMCs. The gene calls are TRBV3-1 and TRBJ2-3, with D perhaps TRBD1 or TRBD2 (5 bases each). CDR3 amino acids: CASSPSMGVDTQYF. DNA for the CDR3: TGTGCCAGCAGCCCGTCGATGGGGGTCGATACGCAGTATTTT.